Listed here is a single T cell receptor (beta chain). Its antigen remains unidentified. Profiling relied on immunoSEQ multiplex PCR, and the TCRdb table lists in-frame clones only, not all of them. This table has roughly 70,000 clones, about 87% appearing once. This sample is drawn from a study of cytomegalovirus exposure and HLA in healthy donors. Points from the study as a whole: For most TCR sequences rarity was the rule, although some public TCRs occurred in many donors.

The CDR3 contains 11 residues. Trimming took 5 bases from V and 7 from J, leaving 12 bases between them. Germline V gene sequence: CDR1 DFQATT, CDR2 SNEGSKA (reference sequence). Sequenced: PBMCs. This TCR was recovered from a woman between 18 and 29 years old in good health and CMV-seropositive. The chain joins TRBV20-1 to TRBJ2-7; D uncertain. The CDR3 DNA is TGCAGTGCTCTGAAAGCCGGGGAGCAGTACTTC. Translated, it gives CSALKAGEQYF.